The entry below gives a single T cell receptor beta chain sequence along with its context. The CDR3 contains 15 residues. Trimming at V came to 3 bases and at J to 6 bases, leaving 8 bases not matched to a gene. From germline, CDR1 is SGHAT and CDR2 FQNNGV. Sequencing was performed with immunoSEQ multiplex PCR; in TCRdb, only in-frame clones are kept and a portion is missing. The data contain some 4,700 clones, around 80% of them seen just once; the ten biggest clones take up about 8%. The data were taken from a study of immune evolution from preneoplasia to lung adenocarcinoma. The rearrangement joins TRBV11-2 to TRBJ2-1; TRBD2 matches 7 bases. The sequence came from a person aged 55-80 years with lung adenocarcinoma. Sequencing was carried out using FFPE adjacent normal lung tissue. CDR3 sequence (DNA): TGTGCCAGCAGCTTTTCCGCCGGGACTATCAATGAGCAGTTCTTC. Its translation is CASSFSAGTINEQFF.